The next 31 T cell receptor beta chains were all read from a single sample in a study of T cell changes during pregnancy in multiple sclerosis. TCRdb's copy holds only in-frame clones and misses some; the assay was immunoSEQ multiplex PCR. The sample shows 100,000 to 140,000 clones, about 90% of them seen only once. Specimen: peripheral blood, collected in the third trimester of pregnancy. The receptors derive from a female donor in good health, enrolled as a control in a pregnancy study.

The chain links TRBV7-7 to TRBJ2-2; no clear D gene. The germline V and J ends were trimmed by 8 bases and 6 bases, with 13 bases remaining between them. Germline V gene data show CDR1 as SSHAT and CDR2 as FNYEAQ (reference sequence). This CDR3 comprises 13 residues. CDR3 region: CASGLYASGELFF. CDR3 in DNA: TGTGCCAGCGGGCTCTACGCGTCCGGGGAGCTGTTTTTT.

The J gene is TRBJ2-7, the V gene TRBV11-3; the D gene is possibly TRBD2 (6 bases). Trimming removed 0 bases from V and 3 bases from J, with 15 bases in between. Germline CDR1 SGHNT, CDR2 YENEEA. This CDR3 contains 16 residues. CDR3 residues: CASSLDFASANYEQYF. Written as DNA, the CDR3 is TGTGCCAGCAGCTTAGATTTTGCTAGCGCCAACTACGAGCAGTACTTC.

The CDR3 nucleotides are TGTGCCAGCAGCGTAGCCCCGGGACAGGGGTTAAATGAAAAACTGTTTTTT. Translating it yields CASSVAPGQGLNEKLFF. This chain joins TRBV9 and TRBJ1-4; TRBD1 agrees at 10 bases. This CDR3 has 17 residues. CDR1 is SGDLS and CDR2 is YYNGEE in the germline V gene. With V trimmed by 0 bases and J by 5 bases, 7 bases remained unmatched.

The gene calls are TRBV4-1 and TRBJ2-7; a weak D match, TRBD1 (6 bases). Trimming left V 3 bases short and J 3 bases short, with 12 bases between. The germline gives CDR1 MGHRA, CDR2 YSYEKL. The CDR3 is 14 amino acids. The CDR3 is CASSHKGEGYEQYF. The CDR3 DNA is TGCGCCAGCAGCCACAAGGGGGAAGGCTACGAGCAGTACTTC.

The rearrangement joins TRBV7-8 to TRBJ2-3; tentatively, D is TRBD1 (5 bases). This CDR3 is 14 amino acids long. Germline lookup yields CDR1 SGHVS and CDR2 FQNEAQ. V was clipped by 5 bases and J by 2 bases, with 11 bases between them. The chain's CDR3 is CASSLDTPTDTQYF. CDR3 in DNA: TGTGCCAGCAGCCTGGACACTCCCACAGATACGCAGTATTTT.

The chain is built from TRBV7-9 and TRBJ2-3, with TRBD2 as a possible D gene (5 bases). The V gene lost 2 bases and the J gene lost 4 bases, with 16 bases spanning the gap. This CDR3 comprises 16 residues. Germline CDR1 reads SEHNR; CDR2 reads FQNEAQ (reference sequence). Here the CDR3 reads CASSLTGIYRSDTQYF. The CDR3 nucleotides read TGTGCCAGCAGCTTAACGGGAATTTATAGGTCAGATACGCAGTATTTT.

The rearrangement joins TRBV5-4 to TRBJ2-3, with TRBD2 identical over 7 bases. V shed 0 bases and J 9 bases; nucleotides not matched to a gene: 1. This CDR3 has 12 amino acids. CDR1 and CDR2 (germline): SGHNT, YYREEE (reference sequence). CDR3 DNA sequence: TGTGCCAGCAGCTTGGTGGGGGGGACGCAGTATTTT. Its translation: CASSLVGGTQYF.

The chain carries TRBV19 and TRBJ1-4, with D tentatively TRBD1 (5 bases). Germline V gene lookup returns CDR1 LNHDA and CDR2 SQIVND (reference sequence). This CDR3 region has 14 residues. Trimming stripped 5 bases from V and 6 bases from J, with 13 bases between. CDR3 coding DNA: TGTGCCAGTAGTTCGCAGGGAAGGGATGAAAAACTGTTTTTT. Translation: CASSSQGRDEKLFF. Using reference TRBV19 and TRBJ1-4 for the parts outside the CDR3, the full variable domain is DGGITQSPKYLFRKEGQNVTLSCEQNLNHDAMYWYRQDPGQGLRLIYYSQIVNDFQKGDIAEGYSVSREKKESFPLTVTSAQKNPTAFYLCASSSQGRDEKLFFGSGTQLSVL.

V is TRBV5-1 and J is TRBJ1-6; D might be TRBD1 (6 bases). This CDR3 contains 14 residues. Trimming removed 4 bases at V and 7 bases at J, with 12 bases between. CDR1 and CDR2 (germline): SGHRS, YFSETQ. CDR3 nucleotide sequence: TGCGCCAGCAGCCCCGGGGACAACAATTCACCCCTCCACTTT. Residues: CASSPGDNNSPLHF.

The rearrangement uses TRBV5-1 and TRBJ2-3; TRBD1 is a possible D gene (6 bases). V was trimmed by 1 base and J by 1 base, leaving 10 bases between them. In germline, CDR1 is SGHRS, CDR2 YFSETQ. The CDR3 extends over 15 amino acids. The DNA for the CDR3 is TGCGCCAGCAGCTTGCAGGGGCAGCGCACAGATACGCAGTATTTT. Its translation: CASSLQGQRTDTQYF.

The chain carries TRBV6-6 and TRBJ1-1, with TRBD1 as a possible D gene (5 bases). The CDR3 consists of 15 residues. V lost 5 bases to trimming and J lost 5 bases, with 18 bases between them. CDR1 is MNHNY and CDR2 is SVGAGI in the germline V gene (reference sequence). The CDR3 spells CASSLGGAGKTEAFF. The CDR3 DNA reads as TGTGCCAGCAGTCTCGGTGGGGCAGGGAAGACTGAAGCTTTCTTT.

The rearrangement uses TRBV6-5 and TRBJ2-7; the D gene is possibly TRBD1 (5 bases). Trimming stripped 2 bases from V and 2 bases from J, with 7 bases between. The CDR3 spans 13 residues. Germline CDR1 reads MNHEY; CDR2 reads SVGAGI. CDR3 sequence reads: CASSYRQTYEQYF. The CDR3 nucleotides read TGTGCCAGCAGTTACCGACAGACCTACGAGCAGTACTTC.

The chain joins TRBV19 to TRBJ2-7, with D possibly TRBD1 on 6 matching bases. The germline V gene has CDR1 LNHDA and CDR2 SQIVND (reference sequence). The CDR3 is 16 residues long. Trimming took off 3 bases at V and 2 bases at J, with 17 bases between the two ends. The CDR3 is CASSIVGQYLPYEQYF. The DNA for the CDR3 is TGTGCCAGTAGTATTGTTGGACAGTATCTACCCTACGAGCAGTACTTC.

The chain joins TRBV7-2 to TRBJ2-5; 7 positions agree with TRBD2. J was trimmed by 2 bases and V by 0 bases; bases with no gene match: 9. CDR3 length: 17 amino acids. Germline V lookup: CDR1 SGHTA, CDR2 FQGNSA. DNA for the CDR3: TGTGCCAGCAGCTTAGCGTGGGGGGGTCCTGTACAAGAGACCCAGTACTTC. It encodes CASSLAWGGPVQETQYF.

The genes are TRBV5-1 and TRBJ1-4; 7 nucleotides line up with TRBD1. V dropped 4 bases and J dropped 7; count of bases not matched to a gene: 7. This CDR3 is built from 14 residues. CDR1 and CDR2 from the germline V gene are SGHRS and YFSETQ. The CDR3 nucleotides read TGCGCCAGCAGCATACAGGGGAGAAGTGAAAAACTGTTTTTT. Protein: CASSIQGRSEKLFF.

This chain connects TRBV29-1 to TRBJ2-7, with D perhaps matching TRBD1 (5 bases). The CDR3 contains 11 residues. V was trimmed by 3 bases and J by 7 bases, leaving 10 bases between them. The germline gives CDR1 SQVTM, CDR2 ANQGSEA. CDR3 sequence: CSVEVPGEQYF. The CDR3 nucleotides read TGCAGCGTTGAGGTCCCAGGGGAGCAGTACTTC.

This chain links TRBV7-9 with TRBJ2-3, with 8 bases that match TRBD1. Germline assignment: CDR1 SEHNR and CDR2 FQNEAQ (reference sequence). The CDR3 length is 14 residues. Trimming took 8 bases from V and 0 from J; bases not matched to a gene: 4. CDR3 nucleotide sequence: TGTGCCAGCTCCCGGACAGGGAGCACAGATACGCAGTATTTT. Its translation: CASSRTGSTDTQYF.

This clone was detected only once. The CDR3 region is CASSQEYSTGDEQYF. DNA of the CDR3: TGCGCCAGCAGCCAAGAATATTCGACAGGGGACGAGCAGTACTTC. The chain joins TRBV4-1 to TRBJ2-7; 8 nucleotides match TRBD1. Trimming cost V 0 bases and J 5 bases; bases outside gene matches: 6. CDR3 length: 15 amino acids. Germline V gives CDR1 MGHRA, CDR2 YSYEKL.

This clone was seen a handful of times. V is TRBV6-4 and J is TRBJ2-1, with 7 bases aligning to TRBD2. Trimming removed 2 bases from V and 7 bases from J; junction bases left unmatched: 8. Looked up from germline, CDR1 is MRHNA and CDR2 is SNTAGT. This CDR3 comprises 15 residues. The CDR3 loop reads CASSDGGDPSNEQFF. Written as DNA, the CDR3 is TGTGCCAGCAGTGACGGGGGGGACCCCTCAAATGAGCAGTTCTTC.

The CDR3 reads CASSLPTYEQYF. CDR3 DNA: TGTGCCAGCAGCTTACCCACCTACGAGCAGTACTTC. The chain employs TRBV7-2 and TRBJ2-7; D call uncertain. Germline loops: CDR1 SGHTA, CDR2 FQGNSA. There are 12 residues in the CDR3. Deletions cut 2 bases from V and 2 bases from J, with 4 bases between.

The CDR3 loop is CATLGGRAFF. The DNA of the CDR3 is TGTGCCACACTGGGGGGGCGGGCTTTCTTT. V is TRBV7-2 and J is TRBJ1-1; tentative D call: TRBD1 (6 bases). V lost 10 bases and J 11 bases, leaving 14 bases between the germline ends. Germline lookup yields CDR1 SGHTA and CDR2 FQGNSA. The CDR3 runs to 10 residues.

The chain links TRBV5-6 to TRBJ1-2; 10 nucleotides agree with TRBD1. CDR1 and CDR2 (germline): SGHDT, YYEEEE. The CDR3 has 14 residues. V was pared by 0 bases and J by 7 bases, with 3 bases of the junction left unmatched. CDR3 residues: CASSLGTGGFGYTF. For the CDR3, the DNA is TGTGCCAGCAGCTTGGGGACAGGGGGATTTGGCTACACCTTC.

This clone was seen a single time. The gene calls are TRBV11-2 and TRBJ2-3; D is possibly TRBD2 (6 bases). Germline-derived CDR1 and CDR2 are SGHAT and FQNNGV. This CDR3 region has 17 residues. Trimming took 0 bases from V and 1 from J, leaving 14 bases between them. The CDR3 reads CASSLEVSGERTDTQYF. Written as DNA, the CDR3 is TGTGCCAGCAGCTTAGAAGTCTCGGGGGAGCGCACAGATACGCAGTATTTT.

The chain employs TRBV19 and TRBJ1-1; D is unresolved. The CDR3 consists of 17 residues. V gave up 5 bases and J gave up 2 bases, with 21 bases separating them. The germline V gene encodes CDR1 LNHDA and CDR2 SQIVND (reference sequence). CDR3 nucleotides: TGTGCCAGTAGTGTGACGACTGGTATGGAGTTTAACACTGAAGCTTTCTTT. It specifies CASSVTTGMEFNTEAFF.

This clone came up a few times. The chain is built from TRBV6-4 and TRBJ2-2; 13 nucleotides agree with TRBD2. Trimming removed 4 bases from V and 4 bases from J; junction bases left unmatched: 0. The CDR3 spans 15 residues. CDR1 is MRHNA, CDR2 SNTAGT, per germline. DNA of the CDR3: TGTGCCAGCAGTGGGACTAGCGGGGGCACCGGGGAGCTGTTTTTT. It is translated as CASSGTSGGTGELFF.

The chain has TRBV9 and TRBJ2-5, with D possibly matching TRBD1 (6 bases). Trimming took 3 bases from V and 5 from J, leaving 17 bases between them. In germline, CDR1 is SGDLS, CDR2 YYNGEE. The CDR3 has 15 amino acids. CDR3 protein: CASSADRSHSETQYF. The CDR3 bases are TGTGCCAGCAGCGCAGACAGGTCCCATTCGGAGACCCAGTACTTC.

This sequence joins TRBV7-3 and TRBJ1-2; D ambiguous. The germline CDR1 and CDR2 sequences are SGHTA and FQGTGA. The CDR3 is 15 residues long. V was cut by 0 bases and J by 5 bases, with 13 bases left in between. The DNA for the CDR3 is TGTGCCAGCAGCTTAACTCCCACCGGGTTGTATGGCTACACCTTC. Its translation: CASSLTPTGLYGYTF.

CDR3 protein: CASSAGQGSGYTF. The CDR3 nucleotides read TGTGCCAGCAGCGCGGGACAGGGAAGTGGCTACACCTTC. The rearrangement uses TRBV5-6 and TRBJ1-2, with 9 bases identical to TRBD1. V lost 4 bases, J lost 7 bases, and 5 bases stayed unmatched. The CDR3 length is 13 residues. The germline V gene has CDR1 SGHDT and CDR2 YYEEEE. Based on the CDR3 plus reference TRBV5-6 and TRBJ1-2, the full variable domain is DAGVTQSPTHLIKTRGQQVTLRCSPKSGHDTVSWYQQALGQGPQFIFQYYEEEERQRGNFPDRFSGHQFPNYSSELNVNALLLGDSALYLCASSAGQGSGYTFGSGTRLTVV.

This chain joins TRBV5-4 and TRBJ2-4; 8 bases fit TRBD1. The germline V gene encodes CDR1 SGHNT and CDR2 YYREEE (reference sequence). V was clipped by 4 bases and J by 5 bases; unmatched bases: 11. The CDR3 is 16 amino acids. The CDR3 loop is CASSPATDRAQNIQYF. The CDR3 DNA reads as TGTGCCAGCAGCCCAGCCACGGACAGGGCACAAAACATTCAGTACTTC.

V gene TRBV6-1 combines with J gene TRBJ1-4; no definite D call. CDR1 is MNHNS, CDR2 SASEGT, per germline. The V gene lost 6 bases and the J gene lost 4 bases, with 15 bases spanning the gap. The CDR3 spans 15 residues. The CDR3 coding sequence is TGTGCCAGCAGACCTGTCCCATCGGGTAATGAAAAACTGTTTTTT. This encodes CASRPVPSGNEKLFF.

The chain carries TRBV19 and TRBJ2-7, with D perhaps matching TRBD1 (7 bases). V was trimmed by 5 bases and J by 2 bases, leaving 13 bases between them. CDR1 and CDR2 from the germline V gene are LNHDA and SQIVND (reference sequence). CDR3 length equals 14 residues. CDR3 protein: CASSGTAGPYEQYF. The DNA for the CDR3 is TGTGCCAGTAGTGGGACAGCGGGTCCCTACGAGCAGTACTTC.